This T cell receptor beta chain originates from a study of CD8 T cells in ankylosing spondylitis. Findings and caveats of the study: The clones that were linked to disease were reported to be significantly enriched in matched synovial fluid samples from ankylosing spondylitis patients. Earlier reports found some motif variants in synovial fluid and blood in reactive arthritis. It appeared that ankylosing spondylitis blood was characterized by a TCR beta motif of fewer than 10 highly homologous variants.

Preparation of TCR beta libraries was done by quantitative 5'-RACE with molecular barcodes. TCRdb itself ran the 5' RACE reads through MiXCR, one entry per CDR3 protein. The sample contains fewer than 550,000 distinct CDR3 sequences, about 5% of which appear only once. Germline V gene sequence: CDR1 LGHNA, CDR2 YNFKEQ. The CDR3 extends over 13 amino acids. V was pared by 0 bases and J by 8 bases, with 8 bases between. This clonotype has ten or more counts. Its specificity is unknown. Sequences were obtained from blood, either unsorted or a sorted T cell fraction (not recorded which). The receptor was derived from a male donor with ankylosing spondylitis. The V and J genes are TRBV4-2 and TRBJ1-3; D remains ambiguous. The CDR3 nucleotides are TGTGCCAGCAGCCAAGACCCCAGACACACCATATATTTT. It translates to CASSQDPRHTIYF.